This paragraph covers one T cell receptor beta chain sequence. As yet, its antigen is unknown. There are 16 residues in the CDR3. CDR1 MNHEY and CDR2 SMNVEV come from the germline V gene (reference sequence). Trimming pared 6 bases from V and 2 bases from J, leaving 17 bases between. The data derive from a study of shared clonotypes between healthy human individuals. Study-wide results and caveats: Sequencing depth was predicted to influence how clonotypes are shared among donors.

Repertoires were generated with immunoSEQ multiplex PCR, while TCRdb's copy carries only in-frame clones and drops some. The data hold roughly 1,100,000 clones, with about 75% observed a single time. The specimen sequenced was memory CD4+ T cells sorted from blood. Subset reported: CD45RA-negative fraction. The receptor was isolated from a man between 18 and 35 years old in good health. V and J are TRBV27 and TRBJ1-5; D remains ambiguous. Written as DNA, the CDR3 is TGTGCCAGCAGCTCGACGGGCGTTCGGGGCAATCAGCCCCAGCATTTT. Translated: CASSSTGVRGNQPQHF.